This entry lists 18 T cell receptor beta chains sequenced from one sample in a study of T cells after yellow fever vaccination. TCRdb called the 5' RACE reads again in MiXCR, with one record for every CDR3 protein. The data hold around 300,000 distinct CDR3 sequences, with 10% to 15% observed a single time. This sample comprised CD4+ T cells sorted from PBMCs, obtained 45 days after the yellow fever booster vaccination. These receptors were collected from a young man who received the YFV17D yellow fever vaccine.

DNA for the CDR3: TGTGCCAGCAGAGAAGGGGGCGCGGCCACTGAAGCTTTCTTT. Its protein is CASREGGAATEAFF. The rearrangement uses TRBV12-3 or TRBV12-4 and TRBJ1-1, with 7 positions matching TRBD1. The V gene end was trimmed by 6 bases and the J gene end by 4 bases; junction bases not matched to a gene: 8. The CDR3 covers 14 residues.

The J gene is TRBJ2-7, the V gene TRBV15; no definite D call. There are 14 residues in the CDR3. Trimming left V 1 base short and J 3 bases short, with 10 bases between. The germline V gene encodes CDR1 LNHNV and CDR2 YYDKDF (reference sequence). The CDR3 loop is CATSRGVTDYEQYF. The CDR3, as DNA: TGTGCCACCAGCAGAGGGGTCACGGACTACGAGCAGTACTTC.

A few counts support this clonotype. The gene calls are TRBV12-3 or TRBV12-4 and TRBJ2-2, with 7 bases that match TRBD2. The trim removed 6 bases at V and 6 bases at J, leaving 10 bases unmatched. The CDR3 spans 15 residues. This CDR3 is CASSRGGAKSGELFF. DNA for the CDR3: TGTGCCAGCAGCCGGGGAGGGGCAAAGTCCGGGGAGCTGTTTTTT.

This clonotype was counted only a few times. This sequence joins TRBV20-1 and TRBJ2-2; D might be TRBD1 or TRBD2, each matching 5 bases. The V gene's germline CDR1 is DFQATT and CDR2 SNEGSKA (reference sequence). The CDR3 length is 13 residues. With 5 bases removed from V and 1 base from J, the gap between germline ends came to 8 bases. The CDR3: CSAGDRNTGELFF. The CDR3 DNA reads as TGCAGTGCTGGGGACCGGAACACCGGGGAGCTGTTTTTT.

This clonotype was detected many times. The chain carries TRBV5-1 and TRBJ2-1; D not resolved. Germline values: CDR1 SGHRS, CDR2 YFSETQ. V was shortened by 0 bases and J by 4 bases, with 2 bases between the two germline ends. The CDR3 totals 12 residues. CDR3 nucleotide sequence: TGCGCCAGCAGCTTGGTTTACAATGAGCAGTTCTTC. Amino acid sequence: CASSLVYNEQFF.

A few counts support this clonotype. V is TRBV7-2 and J is TRBJ1-1; 9 nucleotides align to TRBD1. CDR3 length: 14 residues. With V trimmed by 5 bases and J by 1 base, 2 bases remained unmatched. The V gene's germline CDR1 is SGHTA and CDR2 FQGNSA. This chain's CDR3 is CASSQQGANTEAFF. CDR3 DNA: TGTGCCAGCAGCCAACAGGGGGCGAACACTGAAGCTTTCTTT. Complete variable domain (other parts from reference TRBV7-2 and TRBJ1-1): GAGVSQSPSNKVTEKGKDVELRCDPISGHTALYWYRQSLGQGLEFLIYFQGNSAPDKSGLPSDRFSAERTGGSVSTLTIQRTQQEDSAVYLCASSQQGANTEAFFGQGTRLTVV.

This clonotype was observed a single time. The chain joins TRBV12-5 to TRBJ1-1, with D uncertain. Germline CDR1 is LGHNT and CDR2 is FRNRAP. V was cut by 6 bases and J by 0 bases, with 8 bases left in between. This CDR3 is built from 13 residues. CDR3 DNA sequence: TGTGCTAGTGGCCTGGGCCTGAACACTGAAGCTTTCTTT. Its translation: CASGLGLNTEAFF.

This clonotype was observed a handful of times. The rearrangement uses TRBV20-1 and TRBJ2-3; D not resolved. V was trimmed by 1 base and J by 1 base, leaving 12 bases between them. The CDR3 has 15 amino acids. Germline V gene data show CDR1 as DFQATT and CDR2 as SNEGSKA (reference sequence). The CDR3 loop reads CSARVPKGGTDTQYF. The DNA for the CDR3 is TGCAGTGCTAGAGTACCGAAGGGTGGCACAGATACGCAGTATTTT.

Only a few counts were recorded for this clonotype. The chain has TRBV6-2 or TRBV6-3 and TRBJ2-1, with D unclear. The CDR3 totals 15 residues. Trimming removed 6 bases from V and 1 base from J, with 13 bases in between. Germline values: CDR1 MNHEY, CDR2 SVGEGT. The CDR3 sequence is CASSLFQRSYNEQFF. Written as DNA, the CDR3 is TGTGCCAGCAGCCTATTCCAAAGGTCCTACAATGAGCAGTTCTTC.

This clonotype has a handful of counts. The chain recombines TRBV11-3 with TRBJ2-7, with TRBD1 identical over 8 bases. The CDR3 is 14 residues long. Germline lookup yields CDR1 SGHNT and CDR2 YENEEA. V lost 0 bases to trimming and J lost 5 bases; unmatched junction nucleotides: 3. For the CDR3, the DNA is TGTGCCAGCAGCTTAGAATGGGACAGGCACGAGCAGTACTTC. Translation gives CASSLEWDRHEQYF.

This clonotype occurred a few times. The rearrangement uses TRBV20-1 and TRBJ2-7; D may be TRBD1 or TRBD2 (5 bases each). V shed 6 bases and J shed 2 bases, with 11 bases lying between them. This CDR3 has 12 residues. Germline V gene lookup returns CDR1 DFQATT and CDR2 SNEGSKA (reference sequence). The CDR3 DNA reads TGCAGTGCGCAGACGGGGCCCTACGAGCAGTACTTC. It is translated as CSAQTGPYEQYF.

CDR3 protein: CASSYWRGTGELFF. Written as DNA, the CDR3 is TGCGCCAGCAGCTACTGGCGGGGCACCGGGGAGCTGTTTTTT. The rearrangement links TRBV5-1 to TRBJ2-2, with D perhaps TRBD2 (6 bases). CDR1 and CDR2 (germline): SGHRS, YFSETQ. Trimming took off 3 bases at V and 4 bases at J, with 10 bases between the two ends. The CDR3 extends over 14 amino acids.

This clonotype has more than one count but fewer than ten. The chain couples TRBV20-1 to TRBJ2-1; TRBD1 might be the D (6 bases). The CDR3 totals 14 residues. V was trimmed by 5 bases and J by 6 bases, leaving 17 bases between them. From germline, CDR1 is DFQATT and CDR2 SNEGSKA (reference sequence). The CDR3 here is CSAWTGHATNEQFF. The CDR3 nucleotides are TGCAGTGCTTGGACGGGACACGCCACCAATGAGCAGTTCTTC.

The chain joins TRBV7-2 to TRBJ2-3; 8 bases map to TRBD2. The CDR3 is made up of 16 amino acids. CDR1 and CDR2 from the germline V gene are SGHTA and FQGNSA. With 0 bases clipped from V and 0 bases from J, the junction kept 2 bases outside the gene matches. CDR3 region: CASSLAASGSTDTQYF. CDR3 in DNA: TGTGCCAGCAGCTTAGCGGCTAGCGGGAGCACAGATACGCAGTATTTT.

Of note for this clonotype: One junction end does not reproduce the germline sequence, and a read error may be involved. V usage is TRBV7-7 and J usage is TRBJ2-3; 7 nucleotides align to TRBD2. Germline V gene data show CDR1 as SSHAT and CDR2 as FNYEAQ (reference sequence). This CDR3 has 15 residues. The CDR3 sequence: CASSQGLVDTDTQYF. As DNA, the CDR3 is TGTGCTAGCAGCCAAGGACTAGTGGACACAGATACGCAGTATTTT.

This clonotype was detected many times. CDR3: CASSLEGTAISYSNQPQHF. The CDR3 DNA reads as TGTGCCAGCAGCCTCGAAGGGACCGCGATCTCCTATAGCAATCAGCCCCAGCATTTT. The V call is TRBV4-2, the J call TRBJ1-5; TRBD1 is a possible D gene (5 bases). This CDR3 has 19 residues. The germline gives CDR1 LGHNA, CDR2 YNFKEQ. V lost 4 bases and J lost 0, with 22 bases in between.

J is TRBJ2-1 and V is TRBV7-2; 9 bases align to TRBD2. Germline trimming cut 0 bases from V and 3 bases from J; bases unmatched to any gene: 9. CDR3 length: 18 amino acids. CDR1 is SGHTA and CDR2 is FQGNSA in the germline V gene. CDR3 loop: CASSLAYLAGWNYNEQFF. Here the CDR3 DNA reads TGTGCCAGCAGCTTAGCTTACCTAGCGGGATGGAACTACAATGAGCAGTTCTTC.

A few counts support this clonotype. The chain links TRBV10-1 to TRBJ2-1; the match to TRBD2 covers 9 bases. The CDR3 has 16 amino acids. The trim removed 3 bases at V and 5 bases at J, leaving 8 bases unmatched. CDR1 is WNHNN, CDR2 SYGVQD, per germline (reference sequence). The CDR3 reads CASSDAAGGLNNEQFF. The CDR3 bases are TGCGCCAGCAGTGATGCCGCGGGAGGGCTCAACAATGAGCAGTTCTTC.